The clone carrying this TCR beta chain came up a few times. TCRdb ran MiXCR on the 5' RACE reads and lists one entry per CDR3 protein. The sample holds fewer than 70,000 distinct CDR3 sequences, around 15% seen once. The sample originates from a study of T cells of healthy individuals. The V end lost 4 bases, the J end lost 2 bases, and 11 bases lay between the germline ends. The CDR3 extends over 15 amino acids. Germline CDR1 and CDR2: LGHNA and YSLEER. The receptor's source is a human donor in good health. J is TRBJ1-4 and V is TRBV4-3, with D possibly matching TRBD1 (5 bases). DNA of the CDR3: TGCGCCAGCAGCCCGCAATCAGGGACTAATGAAAAACTGTTTTTT. Encoded protein: CASSPQSGTNEKLFF.